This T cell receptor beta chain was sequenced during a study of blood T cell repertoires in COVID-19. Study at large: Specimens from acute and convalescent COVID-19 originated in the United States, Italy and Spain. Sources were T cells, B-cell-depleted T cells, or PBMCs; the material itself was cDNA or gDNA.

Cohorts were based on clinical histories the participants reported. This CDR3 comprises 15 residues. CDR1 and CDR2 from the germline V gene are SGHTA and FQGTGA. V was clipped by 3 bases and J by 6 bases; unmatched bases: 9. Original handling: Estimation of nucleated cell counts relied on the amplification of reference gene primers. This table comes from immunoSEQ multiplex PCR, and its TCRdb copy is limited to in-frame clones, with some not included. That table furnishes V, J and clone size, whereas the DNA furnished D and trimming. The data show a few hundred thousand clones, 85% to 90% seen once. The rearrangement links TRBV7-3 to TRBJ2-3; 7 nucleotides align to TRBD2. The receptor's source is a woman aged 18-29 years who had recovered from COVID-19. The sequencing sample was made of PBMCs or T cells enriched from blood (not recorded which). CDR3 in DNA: TGTGCCAGCAGCTTGACGGGGGGACTTGGGGATACGCAGTATTTT. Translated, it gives CASSLTGGLGDTQYF. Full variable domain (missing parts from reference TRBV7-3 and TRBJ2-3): GAGVSQTPSNKVTEKGKYVELRCDPISGHTALYWYRQSLGQGPEFLIYFQGTGAADDSGLPNDRFFAVRPEGSVSTLKIQRTERGDSAVYLCASSLTGGLGDTQYFGPGTRLTVL.